The 3 T cell receptor beta chains below all came from one sample that was sequenced in a study of blood T cell repertoires in COVID-19 (dated by TCRdb to 2018 to 2021). The method was the immunoSEQ multiplex PCR assay. Imported from immuneACCESS, the table was reduced by TCRdb to in-frame sequences with V and J called. These copies leave out some clones; in studies compared against another copy, an unresolved V gene accounts for under half, and the cause of the remainder is not known. This sample gives about 45,000 clones in total; approximately 85% of them show up just once. The ten largest clones represent roughly a third of the sample. Source material: peripheral blood. Receptors were obtained from a woman aged 80 or over with acute or convalescent COVID-19.

This clone was seen just once. This chain connects TRBV11-2 to TRBJ2-3; 10 bases are shared with TRBD2. CDR3 length: 18 residues. Germline assignment: CDR1 SGHAT and CDR2 FQNNGV. With 3 bases clipped from V and 3 bases from J, the junction kept 12 bases outside the gene matches. DNA for the CDR3: TGTGCCAGCAGCTTTCGTCTAGCGGGAGTCGGGGGAACAGATACGCAGTATTTT. It specifies CASSFRLAGVGGTDTQYF.

The chain joins TRBV2 to TRBJ2-7, with 8 nucleotides matching TRBD2. Germline V gives CDR1 SNHLY, CDR2 FYNNEI. The CDR3 spans 15 residues. The V segment lost 4 bases and the J segment 2 bases; nucleotides outside the gene matches: 7. CDR3 DNA sequence: TGTGCCAGCAGTGGGGGGGGGACTAGTCCCTACGAGCAGTACTTC. Translating it yields CASSGGGTSPYEQYF. The whole variable domain, remainder taken from reference TRBV2 and TRBJ2-7, is EPEVTQTPSHQVTQMGQEVILRCVPISNHLYFYWYRQILGQKVEFLVSFYNNEISEKSEIFDDQFSVERPDGSNFTLKIRSTKLEDSAMYFCASSGGGTSPYEQYFGPGTRLTVT.

The chain employs TRBV10-1 and TRBJ2-3, with D maybe TRBD2 (6 bases). This CDR3 contains 16 residues. CDR1 and CDR2 from the germline V gene are WNHNN and SYGVQD (reference sequence). V lost 2 bases and J 3 bases, leaving 15 bases between the germline ends. The CDR3 loop reads CASSEAAGRRTDTQYF. The DNA for the CDR3 is TGCGCCAGCAGTGAGGCTGCCGGGAGAAGAACAGATACGCAGTATTTT.